This T cell receptor (beta chain) comes out of a study of cytomegalovirus exposure and HLA in healthy donors. About the study: The roughly 130 validation repertoires, a later analysis reported, used the same platform as the roughly 650 repertoires from the first cohort. Regarding the study as a whole: Specificity for CMV antigens was confirmed in vitro for three of the CMV-associated chains. Rarity held for most TCR sequences, but there were some public TCRs that occurred in many donors.

While the first cohort had hundreds of subjects, the donors belonged to the separate validation cohort of over a hundred subjects. This clone was found a few times. Its antigen remains unknown. Sequencing used immunoSEQ multiplex PCR; TCRdb keeps in-frame clones, though not all of them. Of 90,000 to 150,000 clones in the sample, about 84% were seen once. This CDR3 comprises 13 residues. Germline V gene data show CDR1 as SGHNT and CDR2 as YYREEE (reference sequence). The ends were cut back, 0 bases at V and 1 base at J, with 4 bases in the middle. The receptor's source is a man between 18 and 29 years old in good health and CMV-seronegative. The V and J genes are TRBV5-4 and TRBJ1-1; D not resolved. Material for sequencing was PBMCs. This chain's CDR3 is CASSLASNTEAFF. The CDR3 region has the DNA TGTGCCAGCAGCTTGGCGTCGAACACTGAAGCTTTCTTT.